The subject of this entry is one TCR beta chain. The antigen remains unidentified. These data originate in a study of yellow fever vaccine responses in identical twins. Study-level findings and limits: In identical twins, vaccine T cell responses appeared partly shared and partly individual.

One entry per CDR3 protein results from TCRdb running MiXCR on the RT-PCR reads. This table holds about 3,800 distinct CDR3 sequences, around 91% found once. V was clipped by 4 bases and J by 2 bases, with 9 bases between them. There are 13 residues in the CDR3. CDR1 and CDR2 (germline): MNHNS, SASEGT. Here the sequenced sample was T cells from blood (PBMCs), unsorted or a sorted subset (not recorded which), taken before or after yellow fever vaccination (not recorded which). V usage is TRBV6-1 and J usage is TRBJ2-7; TRBD1 might be the D (6 bases). The source is a young woman who received the yellow fever vaccine. CDR3 sequence reads: CASSGTATYEQYF. The DNA of the CDR3 is TGTGCCAGCAGTGGGACAGCAACCTACGAGCAGTACTTC.